These 17 T cell receptor beta chains came from one sample sequenced in a study of STAT5B mutations in CD4+ large granular lymphocyte leukemia. The protocol was immunoSEQ multiplex PCR, while the TCRdb copy is restricted to in-frame clones and leaves out a portion. The profile covers about 38,000 clones, with over 75% appearing a single time and around 1.2% taken by the ten largest. Sequenced sample: CD4+ T cells from blood buffy coats. The receptors were gathered from a human donor in good health.

There are a few counts of this clone. The chain carries TRBV6-5 and TRBJ1-2; D gene unclear. Germline-derived CDR1 and CDR2 are MNHEY and SVGAGI. The CDR3 is made up of 13 amino acids. V lost 6 bases to trimming and J lost 3 bases, with 11 bases between them. This chain's CDR3 is CASRRGYDYGYTF. CDR3 nucleotide sequence: TGTGCCAGCAGAAGAGGGTACGACTATGGCTACACCTTC.

V gene TRBV7-2 combines with J gene TRBJ1-6; D is unclear. The CDR3 sequence is 15 residues long. Trimming took 1 base from V and 6 from J, leaving 10 bases between them. CDR1 is SGHTA, CDR2 FQGNSA, per germline. Written as DNA, the CDR3 is TGTGCCAGCAGCTTAGGAGGGTCCGGTAATTCACCCCTCCACTTT. Its protein product is CASSLGGSGNSPLHF.

The chain joins TRBV27 to TRBJ2-2; either TRBD1 or TRBD2 may fit D (6 bases each). The V end lost 0 bases, the J end lost 6 bases, and 8 bases lay between the germline ends. The CDR3 is 14 residues long. Germline V gene data show CDR1 as MNHEY and CDR2 as SMNVEV (reference sequence). The CDR3 is CASSLSRGAGELFF. CDR3 in DNA: TGTGCCAGCAGTTTATCTAGGGGGGCCGGGGAGCTGTTTTTT.

The chain links TRBV29-1 to TRBJ2-2; weak D call: TRBD1 (6 bases). This CDR3 has 13 residues. V dropped 3 bases and J dropped 4 bases, with 9 bases sitting between them. Germline V lookup: CDR1 SQVTM, CDR2 ANQGSEA. The CDR3 DNA reads TGCAGCGTTGACCAGGGGTTCACCGGGGAGCTGTTTTTT. As protein: CSVDQGFTGELFF.

Only one count was recorded for this clone. The genes are TRBV7-9 and TRBJ2-2, with D possibly being TRBD1 or TRBD2 (5 bases each). The CDR3 consists of 13 residues. Germline loops: CDR1 SEHNR, CDR2 FQNEAQ (reference sequence). V lost 5 bases and J lost 6, with 10 bases in between. CDR3 bases: TGTGCCAGCAGCCCTCTGGGACCCGGGGAGCTGTTTTTT. It codes for CASSPLGPGELFF.

The chain couples TRBV11-3 to TRBJ2-5; D is possibly TRBD2 (7 bases). Germline CDR1 is SGHNT and CDR2 is YENEEA. The CDR3 spans 16 residues. V was shortened by 0 bases and J by 5 bases, with 16 bases between the two germline ends. The CDR3 loop is CASSLDRGAGRETQYF. Written as DNA, the CDR3 is TGTGCCAGCAGCTTAGATCGGGGGGCAGGGAGGGAGACCCAGTACTTC.

In nucleotides, the CDR3 is TGCGCCAGCAGCCCCGGGGAGGGCGAAGCCCAGCATTTT. Protein: CASSPGEGEAQHF. The chain has TRBV5-1 and TRBJ1-5, with D hard to call. The length of the CDR3 is 13 residues. Per germline, CDR1 SGHRS and CDR2 YFSETQ. Trimming cost V 4 bases and J 11 bases, with 16 bases left between them.

V gene TRBV11-1 combines with J gene TRBJ2-1; perhaps TRBD2 as D (5 bases). Germline V gene data show CDR1 as SGHAT and CDR2 as FQDESV (reference sequence). Trimming shortened V by 6 bases and J by 13 bases, and 16 bases separated the two germline ends. This CDR3 is built from 12 residues. In DNA, the CDR3 is TGTGCCAGCAGGCCCGGGGTGGGGAAACAGTTCTTC. This gives the protein CASRPGVGKQFF. Together with reference TRBV11-1 and TRBJ2-1, the CDR3 gives the full variable domain: EAEVAQSPRYKITEKSQAVAFWCDPISGHATLYWYRQILGQGPELLVQFQDESVVDDSQLPKDRFSAERLKGVDSTLKIQPAELGDSAMYLCASRPGVGKQFFGPGTRLTVL.

The rearrangement uses TRBV5-8 and TRBJ1-5; D is ambiguous. Germline CDR1 SGHTS, CDR2 YDEGEE. The V end lost 1 base, the J end lost 1 base, and 6 bases lay between the germline ends. The CDR3 has 14 amino acids. This CDR3 is CASSLHDSNQPQHF. The CDR3 region has the DNA TGTGCCAGCAGCTTGCACGACAGCAATCAGCCCCAGCATTTT. The full variable domain, with the rest looked up from reference TRBV5-8 and TRBJ1-5, is EAGVTQSPTHLIKTRGQQATLRCSPISGHTSVYWYQQALGLGLQFLLWYDEGEERNRGNFPPRFSGRQFPNYSSELNVNALELEDSALYLCASSLHDSNQPQHFGDGTRLSIL.

This chain connects TRBV9 to TRBJ1-1; D remains unclear. With 0 bases removed from V and 4 bases from J, the gap between germline ends came to 13 bases. Germline CDR1 is SGDLS and CDR2 is YYNGEE. This CDR3 comprises 15 residues. The CDR3 sequence is CASSVESSWSTEAFF. The CDR3 DNA follows: TGTGCCAGCAGCGTAGAGTCTTCTTGGAGCACTGAAGCTTTCTTT. Looking up the rest from reference TRBV9 and TRBJ1-1 gives the full variable domain: DSGVTQTPKHLITATGQRVTLRCSPRSGDLSVYWYQQSLDQGLQFLIQYYNGEERAKGNILERFSAQQFPDLHSELNLSSLELGDSALYFCASSVESSWSTEAFFGQGTRLTVV.

The chain joins TRBV5-6 to TRBJ2-3, with 10 bases that match TRBD2. The J segment lost 3 bases and the V segment lost 0 bases, leaving 4 bases of the junction unmatched. The CDR3 is 16 amino acids. The germline V gene has CDR1 SGHDT and CDR2 YYEEEE. The CDR3 region has the DNA TGTGCCAGCAGCTTGGCAGCGGGGGGGCCGACAGATACGCAGTATTTT. Its translation is CASSLAAGGPTDTQYF.

The V and J genes are TRBV7-3 and TRBJ1-1; TRBD1 matches at 9 bases. V dropped 3 bases and J dropped 1; count of bases not matched to a gene: 9. The CDR3 runs to 17 residues. Germline values: CDR1 SGHTA, CDR2 FQGTGA. CDR3 coding DNA: TGTGCCAGCAGCTTCCTGCCTGGGACAGGGAAGAACACTGAAGCTTTCTTT. It yields the protein CASSFLPGTGKNTEAFF.

The chain couples TRBV11-2 to TRBJ1-6; perhaps TRBD1 as D (6 bases). This CDR3 region has 14 residues. V was pared by 8 bases and J by 8 bases, with 16 bases between. CDR1 and CDR2 (germline): SGHAT, FQNNGV. DNA for the CDR3: TGTGCCAGCGAAGGGGGTTCGGGGGATTCACCCCTCCACTTT. Translating gives CASEGGSGDSPLHF.

The CDR3 loop reads CASSIGQGGEKLFF. CDR3 coding DNA: TGTGCCAGTAGTATCGGGCAGGGTGGTGAAAAACTGTTTTTT. This chain connects TRBV19 to TRBJ1-4; weak D call: TRBD1 (5 bases). The CDR3 covers 14 residues. V was pared by 3 bases and J by 7 bases, with 12 bases between. Germline V gene data show CDR1 as LNHDA and CDR2 as SQIVND (reference sequence).

The chain has TRBV27 and TRBJ2-5, with TRBD1 matching over 7 bases. CDR1 and CDR2 (germline): MNHEY, SMNVEV (reference sequence). There are 15 residues in the CDR3. Trimming at V came to 5 bases and at J to 2 bases, leaving 8 bases not matched to a gene. The CDR3 spells CASSPSGQRQETQYF. In DNA, the CDR3 is TGTGCCAGCAGTCCCTCGGGACAGCGACAAGAGACCCAGTACTTC.

This chain joins TRBV18 and TRBJ2-2; 7 bases fit TRBD1. The CDR3 consists of 15 residues. V shed 3 bases, J shed 3 bases, and the junction held 4 bases outside the gene matches. CDR1 is KGHSH, CDR2 LQKENI, per germline. DNA of the CDR3: TGTGCCAGCTCACCGTTTGACAGGGACACCGGGGAGCTGTTTTTT. It translates to CASSPFDRDTGELFF.

This chain links TRBV28 with TRBJ1-4; 11 bases align to TRBD1. The V gene's germline CDR1 is MDHEN and CDR2 SYDVKM. This CDR3 has 15 residues. The ends lost 10 bases at V and 0 bases at J; junction bases unmatched: 4. This CDR3 is CATGTGGTTNEKLFF. The CDR3 region has the DNA TGTGCCACCGGGACAGGGGGTACAACTAATGAAAAACTGTTTTTT.